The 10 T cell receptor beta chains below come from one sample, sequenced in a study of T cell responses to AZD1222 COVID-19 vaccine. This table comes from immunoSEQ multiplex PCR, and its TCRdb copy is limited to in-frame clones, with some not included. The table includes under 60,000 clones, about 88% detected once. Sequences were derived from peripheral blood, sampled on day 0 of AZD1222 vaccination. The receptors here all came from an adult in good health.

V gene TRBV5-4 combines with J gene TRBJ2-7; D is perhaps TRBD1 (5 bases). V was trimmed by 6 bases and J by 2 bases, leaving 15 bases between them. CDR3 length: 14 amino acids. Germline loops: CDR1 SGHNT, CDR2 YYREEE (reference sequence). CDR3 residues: CASTNIAGPYEQYF. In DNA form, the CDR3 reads TGTGCCAGCACCAATATTGCAGGGCCCTACGAGCAGTACTTC.

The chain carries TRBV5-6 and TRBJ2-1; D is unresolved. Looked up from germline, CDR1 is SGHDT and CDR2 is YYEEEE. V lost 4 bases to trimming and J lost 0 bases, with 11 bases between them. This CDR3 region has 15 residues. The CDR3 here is CASSTDTSSYNEQFF. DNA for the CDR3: TGTGCCAGCAGCACCGACACCAGCTCCTACAATGAGCAGTTCTTC.

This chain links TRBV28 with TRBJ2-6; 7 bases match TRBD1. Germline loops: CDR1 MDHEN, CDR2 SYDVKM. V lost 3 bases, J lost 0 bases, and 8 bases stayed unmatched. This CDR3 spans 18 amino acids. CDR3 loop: CASSFRQGVHSGANVLTF. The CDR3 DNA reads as TGTGCCAGCAGTTTCCGCCAGGGGGTGCACTCTGGGGCCAACGTCCTGACTTTC.

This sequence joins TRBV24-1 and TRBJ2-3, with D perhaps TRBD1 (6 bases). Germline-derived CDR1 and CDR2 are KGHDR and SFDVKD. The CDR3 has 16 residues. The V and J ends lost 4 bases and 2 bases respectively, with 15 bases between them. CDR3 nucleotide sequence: TGTGCCACCAGTGACCTAGGCCGGGACAACACAGATACGCAGTATTTT. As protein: CATSDLGRDNTDTQYF.

This CDR3 reads CASTIGVRNIQYF. CDR3 DNA sequence: TGTGCCAGCACCATTGGGGTCCGAAACATTCAGTACTTC. J is TRBJ2-4 and V is TRBV28; no firm D call. CDR3 length equals 13 residues. Germline-derived CDR1 and CDR2 are MDHEN and SYDVKM. The V end lost 7 bases, the J end lost 6 bases, and 13 bases lay between the germline ends. Drawing the rest from reference TRBV28 and TRBJ2-4, the complete variable domain is DVKVTQSSRYLVKRTGEKVFLECVQDMDHENMFWYRQDPGLGLRLIYFSYDVKMKEKGDIPEGYSVSREKKERFSLILESASTNQTSMYLCASTIGVRNIQYFGAGTRLSVL.

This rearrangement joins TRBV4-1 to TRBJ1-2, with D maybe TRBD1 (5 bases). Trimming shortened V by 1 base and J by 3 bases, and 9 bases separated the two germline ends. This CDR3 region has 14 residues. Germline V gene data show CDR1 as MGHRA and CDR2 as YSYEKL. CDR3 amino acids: CASSQAVGDYGYTF. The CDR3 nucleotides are TGCGCCAGCAGCCAAGCCGTGGGGGACTATGGCTACACCTTC.

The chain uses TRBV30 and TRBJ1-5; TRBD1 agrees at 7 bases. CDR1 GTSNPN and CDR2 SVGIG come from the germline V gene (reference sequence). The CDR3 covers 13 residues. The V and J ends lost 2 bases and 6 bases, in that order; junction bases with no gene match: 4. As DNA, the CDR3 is TGTGCCTGGAGTACAGGGGAGGGTCAGCCCCAGCATTTT. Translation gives CAWSTGEGQPQHF.

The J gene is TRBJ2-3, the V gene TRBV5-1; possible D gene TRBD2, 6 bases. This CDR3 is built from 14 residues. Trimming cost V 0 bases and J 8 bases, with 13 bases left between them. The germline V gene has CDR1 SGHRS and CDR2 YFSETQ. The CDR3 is CASSLAGEALTQYF. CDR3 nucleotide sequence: TGCGCCAGCAGCTTGGCCGGGGAGGCCCTTACGCAGTATTTT.

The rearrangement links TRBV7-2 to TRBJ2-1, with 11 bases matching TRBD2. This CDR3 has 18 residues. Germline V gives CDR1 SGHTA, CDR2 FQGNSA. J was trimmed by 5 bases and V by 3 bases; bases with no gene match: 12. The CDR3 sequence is CASSLNSGRVLTNNEQFF. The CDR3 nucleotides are TGTGCCAGCAGCTTGAATAGCGGGAGGGTTTTGACCAACAATGAGCAGTTCTTC.

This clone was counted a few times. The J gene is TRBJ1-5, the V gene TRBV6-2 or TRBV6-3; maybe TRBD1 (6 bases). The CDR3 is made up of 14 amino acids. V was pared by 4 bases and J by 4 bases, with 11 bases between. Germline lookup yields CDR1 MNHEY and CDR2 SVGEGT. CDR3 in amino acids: CASSWQGRNQPQHF. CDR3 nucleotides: TGTGCCAGCAGTTGGCAGGGGAGGAATCAGCCCCAGCATTTT.